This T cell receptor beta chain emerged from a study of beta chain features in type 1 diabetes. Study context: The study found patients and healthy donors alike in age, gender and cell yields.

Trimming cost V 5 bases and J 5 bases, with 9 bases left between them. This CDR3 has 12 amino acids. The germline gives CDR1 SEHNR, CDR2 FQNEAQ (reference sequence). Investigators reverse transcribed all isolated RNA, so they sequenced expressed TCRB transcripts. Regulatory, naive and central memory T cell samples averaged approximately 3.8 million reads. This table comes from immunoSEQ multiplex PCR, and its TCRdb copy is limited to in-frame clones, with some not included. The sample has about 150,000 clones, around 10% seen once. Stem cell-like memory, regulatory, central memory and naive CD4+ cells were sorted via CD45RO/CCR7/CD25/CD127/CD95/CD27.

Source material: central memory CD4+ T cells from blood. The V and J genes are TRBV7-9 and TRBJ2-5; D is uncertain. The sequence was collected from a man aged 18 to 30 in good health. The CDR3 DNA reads TGTGCCAGCAGCCCTAGGCGGGAGACCCAGTACTTC. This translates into CASSPRRETQYF.